The 8 T cell receptor beta chains below were found in one sample sequenced in a study of T-cell memory formation after mild COVID-19. One entry per CDR3 protein, called by TCRdb with MiXCR from the 5' RACE reads. Altogether under 35,000 distinct CDR3 sequences are present, 15% to 20% being singletons, with the ten largest covering more than 1.3%. Specimen: PBMCs or a T cell subset sorted from them (not recorded which). These receptors all stem from an adult who had mild COVID-19 (a few samples of this study predate the infection). Cell type and time point are not known.

This clonotype ranks as medium-sized. This rearrangement joins TRBV27 to TRBJ1-6; D gene ambiguous. V lost 3 bases, J lost 4 bases, and 13 bases lay in between. CDR3 length: 16 amino acids. The germline CDR1 and CDR2 sequences are MNHEY and SMNVEV (reference sequence). CDR3 nucleotides: TGTGCCAGCAGTTTTTGGGAGACCTTATATAATTCACCCCTCCACTTT. This encodes CASSFWETLYNSPLHF.

In its sample, this clonotype was seen many times. The CDR3 is CASSLGGLGTEAFF. The CDR3, as DNA: TGCGCCAGCAGCTTGGGAGGGTTGGGCACTGAAGCTTTCTTT. The rearrangement joins TRBV5-1 to TRBJ1-1; no reliable D call. This CDR3 region has 14 residues. Trimming stripped 0 bases from V and 4 bases from J, with 10 bases between. Germline lookup yields CDR1 SGHRS and CDR2 YFSETQ.

This clonotype came up many times. The chain joins TRBV10-3 to TRBJ2-5, with TRBD1 as a possible D gene (5 bases). V was trimmed by 3 bases and J by 5 bases, leaving 13 bases between them. CDR3 length: 14 amino acids. Germline V gene sequence: CDR1 ENHRY, CDR2 SYGVKD. The CDR3 region is CAISDARVEETQYF. CDR3 nucleotides: TGTGCCATCAGTGACGCCAGGGTCGAGGAGACCCAGTACTTC.

This clonotype came up many times. This rearrangement joins TRBV11-2 to TRBJ2-5; 8 bases agree with TRBD1. Per the germline V gene, CDR1 is SGHAT and CDR2 is FQNNGV. There are 14 residues in the CDR3. V was pared by 3 bases and J by 5 bases, with 5 bases of the junction left unmatched. The CDR3 region is CASSLGRGHETQYF. CDR3 bases: TGTGCCAGCAGCTTGGGCAGGGGGCATGAGACCCAGTACTTC.

The sample holds many counts of this clonotype. The rearrangement joins TRBV5-1 to TRBJ2-2; 9 nucleotides align to TRBD1. V dropped 4 bases and J dropped 1; count of bases not matched to a gene: 5. This CDR3 is built from 16 residues. CDR1 and CDR2 (germline): SGHRS, YFSETQ. The CDR3 coding sequence is TGCGCCAGCAGCCCTGACAGGGGGATGAACACCGGGGAGCTGTTTTTT. Translated, it gives CASSPDRGMNTGELFF.

This clonotype was observed many times. V gene TRBV5-1 combines with J gene TRBJ1-2; D is unresolved. The germline V and J ends were trimmed by 2 bases and 8 bases, with 13 bases remaining between them. Germline CDR1 reads SGHRS; CDR2 reads YFSETQ. The CDR3 has 13 amino acids. Here the CDR3 reads CASSFDGSGGYTF. In nucleotides, the CDR3 is TGCGCCAGCAGCTTCGACGGATCGGGGGGCTACACCTTC.

Ten or more counts support this clonotype. The chain links TRBV12-3 or TRBV12-4 to TRBJ1-1; D perhaps matches TRBD1 (5 bases). This CDR3 has 17 amino acids. V was cut by 3 bases and J by 4 bases, with 21 bases left in between. CDR3 sequence reads: CASSLGGGGRVPTEAFF. The CDR3 coding sequence is TGTGCCAGCAGTTTGGGCGGGGGTGGCAGGGTGCCCACTGAAGCTTTCTTT.

Many counts were recorded for this clonotype. This chain connects TRBV12-3 or TRBV12-4 to TRBJ1-2, with 7 nucleotides matching TRBD1. This CDR3 has 14 residues. J gave up 4 bases and V 5 bases, and 7 bases lay outside the gene matches. CDR3 nucleotide sequence: TGTGCCAGCAGTCTTCGGGACAGTAGCTATGGCTACACCTTC. Translating gives CASSLRDSSYGYTF.